The subject of this entry is one TCR beta chain. These data originate in a study of blood T cell repertoires in COVID-19. Measured with immunoSEQ multiplex PCR; TCRdb has only the in-frame clones, and not every one. The sample holds 280,000 or so clones, approximately 88% seen once. Trimming stripped 0 bases from V and 7 bases from J, with 5 bases between. The germline V gene has CDR1 SGHDT and CDR2 YYEEEE. The CDR3 runs 12 residues. The receptor's source is a middle-aged woman who had recovered from COVID-19. The chain uses TRBV5-6 and TRBJ2-1; D is unclear. Sequencing was done on a sample of PBMCs or T cells enriched from blood (not recorded which). The chain's CDR3 is CASSLVVNEQFF. CDR3 nucleotide sequence: TGTGCCAGCAGCTTGGTAGTGAATGAGCAGTTCTTC.